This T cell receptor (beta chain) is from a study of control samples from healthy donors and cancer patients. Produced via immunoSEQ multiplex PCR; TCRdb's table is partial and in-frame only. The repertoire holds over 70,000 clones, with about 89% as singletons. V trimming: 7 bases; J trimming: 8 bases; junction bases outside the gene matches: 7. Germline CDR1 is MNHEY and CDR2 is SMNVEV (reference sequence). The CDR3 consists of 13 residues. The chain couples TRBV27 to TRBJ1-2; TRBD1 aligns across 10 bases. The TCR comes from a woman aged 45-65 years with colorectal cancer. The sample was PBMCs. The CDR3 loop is CASKGTGVTGYTF. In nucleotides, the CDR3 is TGTGCCAGCAAAGGGACAGGGGTTACAGGCTACACCTTC.